The entry below describes one T cell receptor beta chain. Its antigen remains unidentified. The source of the sample is a study of blood T cells in healthy people across ages. Broader study findings: PBMCs were not sorted, which prevented a conclusive comparison of naive versus antigen-experienced cells. Relative to aged donors, long-lived donors carried more naive CD4+ cells and displayed higher diversity. Older individuals had lower TCR beta diversity per million T cells (the decline was roughly linear).

Through a sample-barcoded 5' primer and a J-beta primer mix, a second PCR was run for roughly 7 to 11 cycles. Per-sample output comprised a minimum of 2.5 million paired-end reads containing CDR3. TCRdb analysed the 5' RACE reads with MiXCR anew, one entry per CDR3 protein. The table has hundreds of thousands of distinct CDR3 sequences, about 48% seen once; the top ten hold about an eighth. V was trimmed by 3 bases and J by 6 bases, leaving 6 bases between them. This CDR3 comprises 11 residues. Germline V gene sequence: CDR1 SGHRS, CDR2 YFSETQ. The TCR originated in a man aged 25 to 40 in good health. The chain has TRBV5-1 and TRBJ1-1; unclear D gene. The sample was blood. As DNA, the CDR3 is TGCGCCAGCAGCTCGCATCCTGAAGCTTTCTTT. Residues: CASSSHPEAFF.